The 6 T cell receptor beta chains given below trace back to one sample, sequenced in a study of CD8 T cells in ankylosing spondylitis. TCRdb redid the calling of the 5' RACE reads with MiXCR, one entry per CDR3 protein. The table has roughly 250,000 distinct CDR3 sequences, roughly 8.6% seen once. The sample was blood, either unsorted or a sorted T cell fraction (not recorded which). These receptors all stem from a male donor with ankylosing spondylitis or in good health (not recorded which).

CDR3 in DNA: TGTGCCAGCAGCCCCGGGCCCCCCGCATACGAGCAGTACTTC. Encoded protein: CASSPGPPAYEQYF. The gene calls are TRBV7-2 and TRBJ2-7, with D unclear. The CDR3 spans 14 residues. Between the trimmed V and J ends, which lost 5 bases and 4 bases, there was a span of 15 bases. Per germline, CDR1 SGHTA and CDR2 FQGNSA.

This clonotype appeared many times. The CDR3 reads CASSRLAGVSGANVLTF. CDR3 bases: TGTGCCAGCAGCCGACTAGCGGGGGTCTCTGGGGCCAACGTCCTGACTTTC. This chain connects TRBV3-1 to TRBJ2-6; 12 nucleotides align to TRBD2. This CDR3 is built from 17 residues. Germline V gives CDR1 LGHDT, CDR2 YNNKEL (reference sequence). The ends lost 4 bases at V and 0 bases at J; junction bases unmatched: 1.

This clonotype was picked up many times. The chain is built from TRBV7-2 and TRBJ1-1; D is possibly TRBD1 (6 bases). V lost 3 bases and J 5 bases, leaving 16 bases between the germline ends. Germline V gene data show CDR1 as SGHTA and CDR2 as FQGNSA. This CDR3 comprises 15 residues. CDR3 DNA: TGTGCCAGCAGCTTCACAGGGTCCCTGAGGACTGAAGCTTTCTTT. Translation gives CASSFTGSLRTEAFF.

Only a few counts were recorded for this clonotype. DNA of the CDR3: TGTGCCAGCAGCTTGAGGAGACAGGGGACCCACGAGCAGTACTTC. Translated: CASSLRRQGTHEQYF. This chain joins TRBV5-4 and TRBJ2-7, with TRBD1 matching over 8 bases. Germline V gene lookup returns CDR1 SGHNT and CDR2 YYREEE (reference sequence). The junction had 8 bases not matched to a gene; V was cut back by 1 base and J by 5 bases. The CDR3 sequence is 15 residues long.

This clonotype was observed many times. The chain uses TRBV25-1 and TRBJ2-7, with D possibly matching TRBD1 (6 bases). Germline V gives CDR1 MGHDK, CDR2 SYGVNS. V was shortened by 2 bases and J by 0 bases, with 11 bases between the two germline ends. The CDR3 runs to 15 residues. CDR3 DNA sequence: TGTGCCAGCAGTGAAGCAGGGGCTAGCTCCTACGAGCAGTACTTC. It yields the protein CASSEAGASSYEQYF.

The sample holds many counts of this clonotype. The chain recombines TRBV7-2 with TRBJ1-1; no clear D. Per the germline V gene, CDR1 is SGHTA and CDR2 is FQGNSA. V lost 1 base and J 1 base, leaving 10 bases between the germline ends. The CDR3 runs 15 residues. CDR3 sequence reads: CASSLGVQRNTEAFF. DNA for the CDR3: TGTGCCAGCAGCTTAGGGGTACAAAGGAACACTGAAGCTTTCTTT. Together with reference TRBV7-2 and TRBJ1-1, the CDR3 gives the full variable domain: GAGVSQSPSNKVTEKGKDVELRCDPISGHTALYWYRQSLGQGLEFLIYFQGNSAPDKSGLPSDRFSAERTGGSVSTLTIQRTQQEDSAVYLCASSLGVQRNTEAFFGQGTRLTVV.